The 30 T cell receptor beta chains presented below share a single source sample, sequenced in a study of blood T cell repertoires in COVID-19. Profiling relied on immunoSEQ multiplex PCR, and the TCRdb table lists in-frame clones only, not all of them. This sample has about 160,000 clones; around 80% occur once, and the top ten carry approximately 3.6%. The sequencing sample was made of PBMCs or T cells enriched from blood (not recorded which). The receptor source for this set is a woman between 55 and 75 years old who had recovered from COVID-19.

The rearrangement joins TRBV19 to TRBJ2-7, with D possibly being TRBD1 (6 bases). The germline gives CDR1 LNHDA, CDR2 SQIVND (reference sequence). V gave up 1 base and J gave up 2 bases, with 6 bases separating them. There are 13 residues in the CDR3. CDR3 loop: CASSIGQAYEQYF. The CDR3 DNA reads TGTGCCAGTAGTATAGGACAGGCCTACGAGCAGTACTTC.

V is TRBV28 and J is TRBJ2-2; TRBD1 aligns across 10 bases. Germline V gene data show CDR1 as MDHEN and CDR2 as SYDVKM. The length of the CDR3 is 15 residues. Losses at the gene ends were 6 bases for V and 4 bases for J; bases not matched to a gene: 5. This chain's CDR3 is CASSSWTGGTGELFF. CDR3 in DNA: TGTGCCAGCAGCTCCTGGACAGGGGGCACCGGGGAGCTGTTTTTT.

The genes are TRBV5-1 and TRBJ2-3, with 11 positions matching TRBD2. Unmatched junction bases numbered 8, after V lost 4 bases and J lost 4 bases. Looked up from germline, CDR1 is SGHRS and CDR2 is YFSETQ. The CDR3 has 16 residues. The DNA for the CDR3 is TGCGCCAGCAGCGGATTAGCGGGGGGGACCCCAGATACGCAGTATTTT. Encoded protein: CASSGLAGGTPDTQYF.

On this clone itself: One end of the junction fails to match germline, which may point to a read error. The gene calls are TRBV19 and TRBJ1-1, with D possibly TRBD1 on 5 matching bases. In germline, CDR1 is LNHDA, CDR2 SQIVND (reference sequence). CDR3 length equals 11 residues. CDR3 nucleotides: TGTGCCAGTAGTATAGCCGGACACCGCCAATTT. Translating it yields CASSIAGHRQF.

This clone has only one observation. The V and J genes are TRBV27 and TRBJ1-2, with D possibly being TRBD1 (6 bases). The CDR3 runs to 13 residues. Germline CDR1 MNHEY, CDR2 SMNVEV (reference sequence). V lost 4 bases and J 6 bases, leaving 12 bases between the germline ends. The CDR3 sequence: CASSWGPKDGYTF. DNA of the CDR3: TGTGCCAGCAGTTGGGGGCCCAAGGATGGCTACACCTTC.

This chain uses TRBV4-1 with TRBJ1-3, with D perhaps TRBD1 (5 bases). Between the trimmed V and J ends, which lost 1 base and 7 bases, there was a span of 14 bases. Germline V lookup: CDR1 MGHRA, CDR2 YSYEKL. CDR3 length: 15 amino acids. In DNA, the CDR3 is TGCGCCAGCAGCCAAGCGGCAGGGCTCGGCAACACCATATATTTT. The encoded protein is CASSQAAGLGNTIYF.

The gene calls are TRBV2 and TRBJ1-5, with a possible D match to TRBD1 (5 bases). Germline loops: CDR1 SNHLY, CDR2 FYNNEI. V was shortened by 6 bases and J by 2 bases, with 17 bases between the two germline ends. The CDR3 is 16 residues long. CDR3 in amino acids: CASRLGGGLGNQPQHF. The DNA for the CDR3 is TGTGCCAGCAGGCTTGGGGGAGGGTTGGGCAATCAGCCCCAGCATTTT. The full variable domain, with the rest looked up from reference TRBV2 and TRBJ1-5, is EPEVTQTPSHQVTQMGQEVILRCVPISNHLYFYWYRQILGQKVEFLVSFYNNEISEKSEIFDDQFSVERPDGSNFTLKIRSTKLEDSAMYFCASRLGGGLGNQPQHFGDGTRLSIL.

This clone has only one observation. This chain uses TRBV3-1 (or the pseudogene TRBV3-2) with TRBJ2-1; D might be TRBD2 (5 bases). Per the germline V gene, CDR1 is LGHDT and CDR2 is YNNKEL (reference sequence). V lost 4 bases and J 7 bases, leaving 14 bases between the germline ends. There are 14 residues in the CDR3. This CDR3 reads CASSPPGGYNEQFF. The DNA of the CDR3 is TGTGCCAGCAGCCCGCCCGGCGGGTATAATGAGCAGTTCTTC.

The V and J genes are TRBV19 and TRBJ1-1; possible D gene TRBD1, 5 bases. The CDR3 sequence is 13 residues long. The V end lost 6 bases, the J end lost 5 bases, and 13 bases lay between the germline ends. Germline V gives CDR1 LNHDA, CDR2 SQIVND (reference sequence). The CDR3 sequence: CASRTGGETEAFF. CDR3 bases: TGTGCCAGTAGAACGGGGGGGGAAACTGAAGCTTTCTTT.

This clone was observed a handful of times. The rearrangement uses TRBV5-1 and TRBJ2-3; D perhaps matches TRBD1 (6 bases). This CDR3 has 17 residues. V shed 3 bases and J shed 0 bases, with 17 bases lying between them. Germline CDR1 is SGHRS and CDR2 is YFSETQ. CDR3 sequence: CASSSRGRDGSTDTQYF. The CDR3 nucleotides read TGCGCCAGCAGCTCCAGGGGCAGGGACGGTAGCACAGATACGCAGTATTTT.

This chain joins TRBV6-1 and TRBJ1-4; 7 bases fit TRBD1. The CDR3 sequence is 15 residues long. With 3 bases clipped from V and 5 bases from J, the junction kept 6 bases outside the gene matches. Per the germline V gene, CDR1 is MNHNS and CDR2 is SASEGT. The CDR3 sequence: CASSEQTGPNEKLFF. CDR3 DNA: TGTGCCAGCAGTGAGCAGACAGGGCCCAATGAAAAACTGTTTTTT.

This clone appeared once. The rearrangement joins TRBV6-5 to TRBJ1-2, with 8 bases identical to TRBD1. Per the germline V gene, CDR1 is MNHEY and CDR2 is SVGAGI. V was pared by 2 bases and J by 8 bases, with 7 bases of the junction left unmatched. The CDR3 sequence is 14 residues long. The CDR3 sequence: CASSYLDRALGYTF. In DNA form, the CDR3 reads TGTGCCAGCAGTTACCTGGACAGGGCTTTGGGCTACACCTTC.

The CDR3 region is CSGQRGQNTEAFF. The CDR3, as DNA: TGCAGCGGGCAGCGGGGCCAGAACACTGAAGCTTTCTTT. J is TRBJ1-1 and V is TRBV29-1, with D possibly being TRBD1 (5 bases). Per germline, CDR1 SQVTM and CDR2 ANQGSEA. The CDR3 consists of 13 residues. V was trimmed by 7 bases and J by 1 base, leaving 13 bases between them. Complete variable domain (other parts from reference TRBV29-1 and TRBJ1-1): SAVISQKPSRDICQRGTSLTIQCQVDSQVTMMFWYRQQPGQSLTLIATANQGSEATYESGFVIDKFPISRPNLTFSTLTVSNMSPEDSSIYLCSGQRGQNTEAFFGQGTRLTVV.

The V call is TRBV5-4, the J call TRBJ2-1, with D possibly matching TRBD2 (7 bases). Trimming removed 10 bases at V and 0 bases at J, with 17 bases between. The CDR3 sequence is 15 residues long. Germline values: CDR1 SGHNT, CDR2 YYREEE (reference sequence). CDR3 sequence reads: CACGEGGHSYNEQFF. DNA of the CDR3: TGTGCCTGTGGGGAGGGGGGCCACTCCTACAATGAGCAGTTCTTC.

CDR3 sequence reads: CASSTRGRLDTQYF. In DNA form, the CDR3 reads TGTGCCAGCAGCACCAGGGGGCGCTTGGATACGCAGTATTTT. The rearrangement links TRBV3-1 (or the pseudogene TRBV3-2) to TRBJ2-3; 8 bases line up with TRBD1. The trim removed 5 bases at V and 6 bases at J, leaving 7 bases unmatched. The CDR3 runs 14 residues. The germline V gene encodes CDR1 LGHDT and CDR2 YNNKEL (reference sequence).

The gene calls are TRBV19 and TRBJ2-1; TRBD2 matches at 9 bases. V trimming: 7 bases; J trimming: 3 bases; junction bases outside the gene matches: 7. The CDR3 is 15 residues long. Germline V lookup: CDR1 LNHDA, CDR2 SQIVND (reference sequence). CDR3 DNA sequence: TGTGCCAGTAAAGCGGGGGGAACAAACTACAATGAGCAGTTCTTC. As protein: CASKAGGTNYNEQFF.

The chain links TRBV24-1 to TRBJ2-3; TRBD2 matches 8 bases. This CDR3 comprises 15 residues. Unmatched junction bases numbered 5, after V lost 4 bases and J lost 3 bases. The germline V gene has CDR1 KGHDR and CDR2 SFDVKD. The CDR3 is CATSESGLETDTQYF. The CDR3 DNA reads TGTGCCACCAGTGAATCGGGACTAGAGACAGATACGCAGTATTTT.

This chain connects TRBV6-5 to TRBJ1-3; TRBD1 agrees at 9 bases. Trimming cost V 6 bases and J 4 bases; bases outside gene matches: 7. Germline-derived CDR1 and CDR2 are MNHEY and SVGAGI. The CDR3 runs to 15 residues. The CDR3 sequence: CASRSGTGSGNTIYF. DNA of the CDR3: TGTGCCAGCAGATCAGGGACAGGGTCGGGAAACACCATATATTTT.

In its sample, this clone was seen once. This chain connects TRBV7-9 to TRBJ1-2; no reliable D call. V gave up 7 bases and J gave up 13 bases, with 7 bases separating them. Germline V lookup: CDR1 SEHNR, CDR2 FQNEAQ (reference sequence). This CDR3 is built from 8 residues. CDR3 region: CASTPSTF. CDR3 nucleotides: TGTGCCAGCACCCCATCCACCTTC.

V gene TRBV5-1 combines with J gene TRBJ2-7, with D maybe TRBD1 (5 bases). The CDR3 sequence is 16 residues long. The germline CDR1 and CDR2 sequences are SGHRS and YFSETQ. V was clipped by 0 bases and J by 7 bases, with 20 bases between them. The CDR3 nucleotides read TGCGCCAGCAGCTTGGCCTCGGGCAGGGTTTTAGGGGAGCAGTACTTC. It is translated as CASSLASGRVLGEQYF.

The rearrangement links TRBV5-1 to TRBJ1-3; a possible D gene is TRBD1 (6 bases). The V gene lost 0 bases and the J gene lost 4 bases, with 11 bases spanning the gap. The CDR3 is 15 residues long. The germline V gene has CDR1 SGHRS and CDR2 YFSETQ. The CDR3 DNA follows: TGCGCCAGCAGCTTGGGGTCGACAGGCGGAAACACCATATATTTT. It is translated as CASSLGSTGGNTIYF. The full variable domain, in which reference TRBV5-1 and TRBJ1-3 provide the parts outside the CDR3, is KAGVTQTPRYLIKTRGQQVTLSCSPISGHRSVSWYQQTPGQGLQFLFEYFSETQRNKGNFPGRFSGRQFSNSRSEMNVSTLELGDSALYLCASSLGSTGGNTIYFGEGSWLTVV.

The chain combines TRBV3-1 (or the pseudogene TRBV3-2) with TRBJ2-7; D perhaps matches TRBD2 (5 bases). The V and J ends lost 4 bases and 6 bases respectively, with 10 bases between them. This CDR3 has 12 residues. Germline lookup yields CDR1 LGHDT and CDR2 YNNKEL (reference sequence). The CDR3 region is CASSLGSGEQYF. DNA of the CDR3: TGTGCCAGCAGCCTGGGGAGCGGCGAGCAGTACTTC.

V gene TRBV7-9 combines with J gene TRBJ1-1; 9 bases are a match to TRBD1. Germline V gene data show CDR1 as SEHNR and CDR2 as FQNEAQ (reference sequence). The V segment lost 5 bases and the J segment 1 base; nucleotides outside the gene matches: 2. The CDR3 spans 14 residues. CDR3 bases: TGTGCCAGCAGCACGGACAGGGGGAACACTGAAGCTTTCTTT. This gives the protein CASSTDRGNTEAFF.

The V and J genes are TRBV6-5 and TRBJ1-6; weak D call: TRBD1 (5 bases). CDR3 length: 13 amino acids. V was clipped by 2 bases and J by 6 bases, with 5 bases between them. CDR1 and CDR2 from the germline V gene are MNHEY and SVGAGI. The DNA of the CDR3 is TGTGCCAGCAGTTACGACAGTAATTCACCCCTCCACTTT. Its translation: CASSYDSNSPLHF.

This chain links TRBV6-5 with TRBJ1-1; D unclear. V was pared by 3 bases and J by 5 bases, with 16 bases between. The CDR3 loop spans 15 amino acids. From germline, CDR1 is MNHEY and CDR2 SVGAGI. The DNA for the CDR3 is TGTGCCAGCAGTTATCGGTCTGACTTTGTGACTGAAGCTTTCTTT. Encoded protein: CASSYRSDFVTEAFF.

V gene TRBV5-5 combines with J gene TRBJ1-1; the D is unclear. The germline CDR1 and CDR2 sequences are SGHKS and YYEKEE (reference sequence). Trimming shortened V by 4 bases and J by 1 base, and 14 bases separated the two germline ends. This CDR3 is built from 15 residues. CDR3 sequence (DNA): TGTGCCAGCAGCGCCCATTGGAGTGCGAACACTGAAGCTTTCTTT. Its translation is CASSAHWSANTEAFF.

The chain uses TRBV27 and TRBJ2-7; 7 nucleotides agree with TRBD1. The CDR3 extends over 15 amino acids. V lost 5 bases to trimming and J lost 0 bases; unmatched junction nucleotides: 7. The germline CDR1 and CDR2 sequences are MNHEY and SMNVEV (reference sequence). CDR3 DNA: TGTGCCAGCAGTCCGGAGACAGGGAGCTCCTACGAGCAGTACTTC. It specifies CASSPETGSSYEQYF.

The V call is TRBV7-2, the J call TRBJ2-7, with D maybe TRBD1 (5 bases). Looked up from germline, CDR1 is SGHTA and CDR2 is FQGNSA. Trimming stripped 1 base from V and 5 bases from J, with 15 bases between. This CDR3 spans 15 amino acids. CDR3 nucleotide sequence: TGTGCCAGCAGCTTAGTTTTCGCACAGGTTGACGAGCAGTACTTC. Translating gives CASSLVFAQVDEQYF.

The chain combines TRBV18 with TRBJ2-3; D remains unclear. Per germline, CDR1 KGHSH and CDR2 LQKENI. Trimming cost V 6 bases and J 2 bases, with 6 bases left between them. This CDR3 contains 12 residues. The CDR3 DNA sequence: TGTGCCAGCTCTTTCGTCACAGATACGCAGTATTTT. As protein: CASSFVTDTQYF.

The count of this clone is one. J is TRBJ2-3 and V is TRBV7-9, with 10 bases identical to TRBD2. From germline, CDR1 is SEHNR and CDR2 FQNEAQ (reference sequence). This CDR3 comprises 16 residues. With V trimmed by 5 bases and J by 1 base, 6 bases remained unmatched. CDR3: CASSVGLAGGTDTQYF. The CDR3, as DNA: TGTGCCAGCAGCGTTGGGCTAGCGGGGGGCACAGATACGCAGTATTTT. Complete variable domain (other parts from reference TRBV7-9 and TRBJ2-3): DTGVSQNPRHKITKRGQNVTFRCDPISEHNRLYWYRQTLGQGPEFLTYFQNEAQLEKSRLLSDRFSAERPKGSFSTLEIQRTEQGDSAMYLCASSVGLAGGTDTQYFGPGTRLTVL.